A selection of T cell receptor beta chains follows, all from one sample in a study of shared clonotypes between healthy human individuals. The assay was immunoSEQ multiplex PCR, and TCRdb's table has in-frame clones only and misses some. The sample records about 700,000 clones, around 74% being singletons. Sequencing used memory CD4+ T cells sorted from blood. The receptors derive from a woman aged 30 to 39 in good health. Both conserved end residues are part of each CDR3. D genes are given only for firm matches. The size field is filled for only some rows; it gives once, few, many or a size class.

CDR3nt: TGTGCCAGCAGCCAGCCGGTTGGGGTAGGCAATCAGCCCCAGCATTTT; CDR3aa: CASSQPVGVGNQPQHF; v_gene: TRBV7-8; d_gene: -; j_gene: TRBJ1-5; abundance: -
CDR3nt: TGTGCCAGCAGTTACCCCCCCTGGCGGACACACACAGATACGCAGTATTTT; CDR3aa: CASSYPPWRTHTDTQYF; v_gene: TRBV27; d_gene: -; j_gene: TRBJ2-3; abundance: -
CDR3nt: TGTGCCAGCAGCGGACTAGCGGAAGCCCCCCAGCATTTT; CDR3aa: CASSGLAEAPQHF; v_gene: TRBV7-2; d_gene: -; j_gene: TRBJ1-5; abundance: -
CDR3nt: TGTGCCAGCAGTCGGACAGGGAGCTCCTACAATGAGCAGTTCTTC; CDR3aa: CASSRTGSSYNEQFF; v_gene: TRBV4-2; d_gene: TRBD1; j_gene: TRBJ2-1; abundance: -
CDR3nt: TGTGCCACCAGTGTGTTGTCGGGCCAAGAGACCCAGTACTTC; CDR3aa: CATSVLSGQETQYF; v_gene: TRBV10-3; d_gene: -; j_gene: TRBJ2-5; abundance: -
CDR3nt: TGTGCCAGCAGCTTAGCCCCACTCAGAAACACCATATATTTT; CDR3aa: CASSLAPLRNTIYF; v_gene: TRBV7-9; d_gene: -; j_gene: TRBJ1-3; abundance: -
CDR3nt: TGTGCCAGCAGCTCGGGAACATCGGCCTATGGCTACACCTTC; CDR3aa: CASSSGTSAYGYTF; v_gene: TRBV7-9; d_gene: -; j_gene: TRBJ1-2; abundance: many
CDR3nt: TGTGCCAGTAGTATAAAGGGCCCTGTTACCTTGTCAACTGAAGCTTTCTTT; CDR3aa: CASSIKGPVTLSTEAFF; v_gene: TRBV19; d_gene: -; j_gene: TRBJ1-1; abundance: -
CDR3nt: TGCGCCAGCAGCCAAGACCGGCTAGCGAAAAGCTACAATGAGCAGTTCTTC; CDR3aa: CASSQDRLAKSYNEQFF; v_gene: TRBV4-1; d_gene: -; j_gene: TRBJ2-1; abundance: -
CDR3nt: TGCGCCAGCAGCTTTTACTCCGGCCAGCGGGAGACGAGCACAGATACGCAGTATTTT; CDR3aa: CASSFYSGQRETSTDTQYF; v_gene: TRBV5-1; d_gene: TRBD2; j_gene: TRBJ2-3; abundance: -
CDR3nt: TGTGCCAGCAGCAGCGAACAACCCGCGAACACCGGGGAGCTGTTTTTT; CDR3aa: CASSSEQPANTGELFF; v_gene: TRBV11-2; d_gene: -; j_gene: TRBJ2-2; abundance: -
CDR3nt: TGTGCCAGTAGTATCAGGGGGCCAGGGGAGACCCAGTACTTC; CDR3aa: CASSIRGPGETQYF; v_gene: TRBV19; d_gene: TRBD1; j_gene: TRBJ2-5; abundance: -
CDR3nt: TGTGCCAGCTCACCGATTACTACCAGTTATCACGGGGAGCTGTTTTTT; CDR3aa: CASSPITTSYHGELFF; v_gene: TRBV18; d_gene: -; j_gene: TRBJ2-2; abundance: -
CDR3nt: TGTGCCAGCAGCTTGGACAGGGGTTACAATGAGCAGTTCTTC; CDR3aa: CASSLDRGYNEQFF; v_gene: TRBV7-2; d_gene: TRBD1; j_gene: TRBJ2-1; abundance: -
CDR3nt: TGCAGTGGCTCAGCCACCAATGAGCAGTTCTTC; CDR3aa: CSGSATNEQFF; v_gene: TRBV20-1; d_gene: -; j_gene: TRBJ2-1; abundance: -
CDR3nt: TGTGCCAGCAGTGAGGGGGGACAGGGATACAATCAGCCCCAGCATTTT; CDR3aa: CASSEGGQGYNQPQHF; v_gene: TRBV28; d_gene: TRBD1; j_gene: TRBJ1-5; abundance: -
CDR3nt: TGTGCCAGCAGCTCGGGGGGGACGGGAGGAGGTGAGACCCAGTACTTC; CDR3aa: CASSSGGTGGGETQYF; v_gene: TRBV7-7; d_gene: TRBD2; j_gene: TRBJ2-5; abundance: -
CDR3nt: TGCGCCAGCAGCCAAGAAGGGGACAGGGGGCCTGGTAGAGATACGCAGTATTTT; CDR3aa: CASSQEGDRGPGRDTQYF; v_gene: TRBV4-1; d_gene: TRBD1; j_gene: TRBJ2-3; abundance: few
CDR3nt: TGCGCCAGCAGCTTGTTGGGGGGGCAAGAGACCCAGTACTTC; CDR3aa: CASSLLGGQETQYF; v_gene: TRBV5-1; d_gene: TRBD2; j_gene: TRBJ2-5; abundance: -
CDR3nt: TGTGCCAGCAGCCAAGGACTAGCGGGAGGGCTCGAGCAGTACTTC; CDR3aa: CASSQGLAGGLEQYF; v_gene: TRBV4-2; d_gene: TRBD2; j_gene: TRBJ2-7; abundance: once
CDR3nt: TGTGCCAGCAGTCCCCTCAGAACTAGCGGGAGTTGGGAGCAGTACTTC; CDR3aa: CASSPLRTSGSWEQYF; v_gene: TRBV27; d_gene: TRBD2; j_gene: TRBJ2-7; abundance: -
CDR3nt: TGTGCCAGCAGCCCCCCTCCCGGGACAGGACCAACTCCCGGGCAGTTCTTC; CDR3aa: CASSPPPGTGPTPGQFF; v_gene: TRBV5-4; d_gene: TRBD1; j_gene: TRBJ2-1; abundance: -
CDR3nt: TGTGCCAGCAGCTTAGCGACACCCAACACTGAAGCTTTCTTT; CDR3aa: CASSLATPNTEAFF; v_gene: TRBV7-9; d_gene: -; j_gene: TRBJ1-1; abundance: -
CDR3nt: TGCGCCAGCAGGTCCGACAGGGGTGAAGCTTTCTTT; CDR3aa: CASRSDRGEAFF; v_gene: TRBV10-1; d_gene: TRBD1; j_gene: TRBJ1-1; abundance: -
CDR3nt: TGTGCCAGCAGTCGATATCAGCCCCAGCATTTT; CDR3aa: CASSRYQPQHF; v_gene: TRBV28; d_gene: -; j_gene: TRBJ1-5; abundance: few
CDR3nt: TGTGCCAGCTCACCAGATTCTAGCAGAGGCTCCTACGAGCAGTACTTC; CDR3aa: CASSPDSSRGSYEQYF; v_gene: TRBV18; d_gene: -; j_gene: TRBJ2-7; abundance: -
CDR3nt: TGTGCCAGCAGTGAAGCGTTTATTATGGGGGGAAACATTCAGTACTTC; CDR3aa: CASSEAFIMGGNIQYF; v_gene: TRBV6-1; d_gene: -; j_gene: TRBJ2-4; abundance: -
CDR3nt: TGTGCCAGCAGCTTGGGCGGGGACCACTATGGCTACACCTTC; CDR3aa: CASSLGGDHYGYTF; v_gene: TRBV7-3; d_gene: -; j_gene: TRBJ1-2; abundance: -
CDR3nt: TGTGCCAGCAGCTTGGCCGGGACAGGGGCCAGGCCCCAGCATTTT; CDR3aa: CASSLAGTGARPQHF; v_gene: TRBV5-8; d_gene: TRBD1; j_gene: TRBJ1-5; abundance: -
CDR3nt: TGTGCCAGCAGTTACGGCGGGGTCCATCTTGGGGAGACCCAGTACTTC; CDR3aa: CASSYGGVHLGETQYF; v_gene: TRBV6-5; d_gene: -; j_gene: TRBJ2-5; abundance: -
CDR3nt: TGTGCCAGTAGTATGACAGGGGGCTCCTACAATGAGCAGTTCTTC; CDR3aa: CASSMTGGSYNEQFF; v_gene: TRBV19; d_gene: TRBD1; j_gene: TRBJ2-1; abundance: -
CDR3nt: TGTGCCAGCAGCTCATCCGGGATCTACGAGCAGTACTTC; CDR3aa: CASSSSGIYEQYF; v_gene: TRBV11-2; d_gene: -; j_gene: TRBJ2-7; abundance: -
CDR3nt: TGTGCCAGCTCACAACGGGACACCAGCACAGATACGCAGTATTTT; CDR3aa: CASSQRDTSTDTQYF; v_gene: TRBV18; d_gene: -; j_gene: TRBJ2-3; abundance: -
CDR3nt: TGTGCCAGCAGTGGACTAGCGGGCGGCTCCTACAATGAGCAGTTCTTC; CDR3aa: CASSGLAGGSYNEQFF; v_gene: TRBV6-1; d_gene: TRBD2; j_gene: TRBJ2-1; abundance: -
CDR3nt: TGTGCCAGCAGTGATCTAGACTCGCAGCAGTTCTTC; CDR3aa: CASSDLDSQQFF; v_gene: TRBV2; d_gene: -; j_gene: TRBJ2-1; abundance: few
CDR3nt: TGTGCCAGCAGTTTAGGACTGCGGGCCCTTGCCGGGGGAGCGGGAGGGCCCACAGATACGCAGTATTTT; CDR3aa: CASSLGLRALAGGAGGPTDTQYF; v_gene: TRBV28; d_gene: TRBD2; j_gene: TRBJ2-3; abundance: -
CDR3nt: TGTGCCAGCAGTGATTGGTCAAACTATGGCTACACCTTC; CDR3aa: CASSDWSNYGYTF; v_gene: TRBV25-1; d_gene: -; j_gene: TRBJ1-2; abundance: -
CDR3nt: TGTGCCTGGAGGGACAGGCCTACCTACAATGAGCAGTTCTTC; CDR3aa: CAWRDRPTYNEQFF; v_gene: TRBV30; d_gene: TRBD1; j_gene: TRBJ2-1; abundance: -
CDR3nt: TGTGCCAGCTCACCACCGGATGTCGGGAGCACTGAAGCTTTCTTT; CDR3aa: CASSPPDVGSTEAFF; v_gene: TRBV18; d_gene: -; j_gene: TRBJ1-1; abundance: -